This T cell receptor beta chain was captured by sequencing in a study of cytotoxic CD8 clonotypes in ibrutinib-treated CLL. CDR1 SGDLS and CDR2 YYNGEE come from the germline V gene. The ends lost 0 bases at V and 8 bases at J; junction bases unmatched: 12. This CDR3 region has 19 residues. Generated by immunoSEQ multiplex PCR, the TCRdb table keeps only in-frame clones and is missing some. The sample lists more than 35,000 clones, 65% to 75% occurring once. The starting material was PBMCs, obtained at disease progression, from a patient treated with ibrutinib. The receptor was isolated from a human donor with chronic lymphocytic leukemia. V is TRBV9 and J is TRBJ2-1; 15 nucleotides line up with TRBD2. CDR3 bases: TGTGCCAGCAGCGTAGAGGCCCGGACTAGCGGGGGGGCCGGGGATGAGCAGTTCTTC. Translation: CASSVEARTSGGAGDEQFF.